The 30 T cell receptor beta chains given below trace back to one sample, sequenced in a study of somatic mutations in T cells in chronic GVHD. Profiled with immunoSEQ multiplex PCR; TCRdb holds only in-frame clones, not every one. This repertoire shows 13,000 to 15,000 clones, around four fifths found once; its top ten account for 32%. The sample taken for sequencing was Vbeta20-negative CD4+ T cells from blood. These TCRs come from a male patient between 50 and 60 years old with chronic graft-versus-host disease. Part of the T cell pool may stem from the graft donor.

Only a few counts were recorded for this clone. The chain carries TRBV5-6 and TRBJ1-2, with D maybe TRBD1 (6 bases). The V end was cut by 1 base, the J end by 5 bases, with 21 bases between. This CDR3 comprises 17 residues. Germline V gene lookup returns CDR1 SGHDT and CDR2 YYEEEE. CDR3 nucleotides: TGTGCCAGCAGCTTGCAGGAAATTGGACAGTTTACTTATGGCTACACCTTC. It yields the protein CASSLQEIGQFTYGYTF.

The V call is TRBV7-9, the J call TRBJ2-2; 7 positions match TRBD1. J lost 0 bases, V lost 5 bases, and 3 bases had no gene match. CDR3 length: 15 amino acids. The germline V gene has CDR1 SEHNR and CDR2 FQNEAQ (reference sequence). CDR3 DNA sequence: TGTGCCAGCAGCCCGGGACAGCCGAACACCGGGGAGCTGTTTTTT. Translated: CASSPGQPNTGELFF. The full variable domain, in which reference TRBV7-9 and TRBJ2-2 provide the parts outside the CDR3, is DTGVSQNPRHKITKRGQNVTFRCDPISEHNRLYWYRQTLGQGPEFLTYFQNEAQLEKSRLLSDRFSAERPKGSFSTLEIQRTEQGDSAMYLCASSPGQPNTGELFFGEGSRLTVL.

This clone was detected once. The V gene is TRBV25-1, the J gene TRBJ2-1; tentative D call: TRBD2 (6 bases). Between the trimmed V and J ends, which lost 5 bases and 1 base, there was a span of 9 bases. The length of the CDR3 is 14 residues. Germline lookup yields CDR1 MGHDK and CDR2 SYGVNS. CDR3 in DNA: TGTGCCAGCAGTATCGGGGGATCCTACAATGAGCAGTTCTTC. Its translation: CASSIGGSYNEQFF.

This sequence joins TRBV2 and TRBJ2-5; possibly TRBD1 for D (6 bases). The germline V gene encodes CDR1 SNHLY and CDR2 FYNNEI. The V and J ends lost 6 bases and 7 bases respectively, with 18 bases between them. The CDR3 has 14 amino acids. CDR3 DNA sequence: TGTGCCAGCAGCCCCGGACAGACAAGAGTGACCCAGTACTTC. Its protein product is CASSPGQTRVTQYF.

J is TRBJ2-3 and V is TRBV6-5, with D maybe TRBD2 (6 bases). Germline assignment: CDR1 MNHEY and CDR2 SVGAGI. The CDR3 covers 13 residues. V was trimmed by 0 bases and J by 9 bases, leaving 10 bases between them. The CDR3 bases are TGTGCCAGCAGTTACTCGTGGGGGGAAACGCAGTATTTT. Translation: CASSYSWGETQYF.

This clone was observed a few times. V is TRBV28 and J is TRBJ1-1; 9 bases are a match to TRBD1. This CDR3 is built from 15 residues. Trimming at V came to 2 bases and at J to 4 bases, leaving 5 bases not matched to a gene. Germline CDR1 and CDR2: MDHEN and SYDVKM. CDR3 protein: CASSLAGQGSTEAFF. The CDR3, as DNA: TGTGCCAGCAGTTTAGCGGGACAGGGAAGCACTGAAGCTTTCTTT.

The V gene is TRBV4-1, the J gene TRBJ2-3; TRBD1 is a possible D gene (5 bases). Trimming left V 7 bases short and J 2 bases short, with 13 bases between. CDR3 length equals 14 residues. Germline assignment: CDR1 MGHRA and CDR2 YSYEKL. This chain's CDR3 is CASTLGAPTDTQYF. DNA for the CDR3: TGCGCCAGCACCCTAGGGGCCCCCACAGATACGCAGTATTTT.

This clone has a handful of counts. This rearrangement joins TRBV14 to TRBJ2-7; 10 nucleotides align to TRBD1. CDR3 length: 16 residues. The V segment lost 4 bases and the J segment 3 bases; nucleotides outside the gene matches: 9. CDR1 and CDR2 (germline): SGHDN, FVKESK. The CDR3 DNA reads TGTGCCAGCAGCCCCATCCGGGGACAGGGGAGCTACGAGCAGTACTTC. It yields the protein CASSPIRGQGSYEQYF.

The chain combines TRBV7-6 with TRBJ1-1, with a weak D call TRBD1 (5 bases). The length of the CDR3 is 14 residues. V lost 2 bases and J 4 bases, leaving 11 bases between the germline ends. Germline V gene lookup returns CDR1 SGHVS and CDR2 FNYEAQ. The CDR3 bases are TGTGCCAGCAGCTTATCAGGGAGGGGCACTGAAGCTTTCTTT. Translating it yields CASSLSGRGTEAFF.

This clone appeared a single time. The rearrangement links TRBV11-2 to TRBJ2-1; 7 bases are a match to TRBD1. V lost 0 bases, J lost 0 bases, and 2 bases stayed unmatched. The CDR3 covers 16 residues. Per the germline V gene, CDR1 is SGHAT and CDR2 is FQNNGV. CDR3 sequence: CASSLDQGDSYNEQFF. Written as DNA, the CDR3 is TGTGCCAGCAGCTTAGATCAGGGGGACTCCTACAATGAGCAGTTCTTC.

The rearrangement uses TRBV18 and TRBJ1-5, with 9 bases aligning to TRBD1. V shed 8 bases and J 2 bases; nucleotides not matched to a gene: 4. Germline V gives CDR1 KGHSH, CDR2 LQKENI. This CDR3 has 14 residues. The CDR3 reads CASSTGGGNQPQHF. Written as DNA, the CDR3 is TGTGCCAGCAGTACAGGGGGCGGCAATCAGCCCCAGCATTTT. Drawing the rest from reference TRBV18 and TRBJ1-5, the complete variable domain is NAGVMQNPRHLVRRRGQEARLRCSPMKGHSHVYWYRQLPEEGLKFMVYLQKENIIDESGMPKERFSAEFPKEGPSILRIQQVVRGDSAAYFCASSTGGGNQPQHFGDGTRLSIL.

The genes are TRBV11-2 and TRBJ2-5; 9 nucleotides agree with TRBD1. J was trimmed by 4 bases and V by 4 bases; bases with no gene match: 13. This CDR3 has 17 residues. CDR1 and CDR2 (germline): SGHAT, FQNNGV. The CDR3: CASSYQQGALLSETQYF. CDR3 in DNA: TGTGCCAGCAGCTACCAACAGGGGGCTCTCTTATCAGAGACCCAGTACTTC.

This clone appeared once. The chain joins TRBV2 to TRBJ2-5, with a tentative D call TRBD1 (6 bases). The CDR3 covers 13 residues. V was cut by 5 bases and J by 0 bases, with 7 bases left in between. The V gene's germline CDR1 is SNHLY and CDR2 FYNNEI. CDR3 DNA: TGTGCCAGCAGTAGGGACAACCAAGAGACCCAGTACTTC. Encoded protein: CASSRDNQETQYF.

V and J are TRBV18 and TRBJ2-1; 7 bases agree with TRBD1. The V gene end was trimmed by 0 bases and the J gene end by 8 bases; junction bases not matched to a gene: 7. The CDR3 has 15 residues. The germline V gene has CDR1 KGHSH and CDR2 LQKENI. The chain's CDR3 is CASSPPAGGTDEQFF. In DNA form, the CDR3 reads TGTGCCAGCTCACCACCGGCAGGGGGAACGGATGAGCAGTTCTTC.

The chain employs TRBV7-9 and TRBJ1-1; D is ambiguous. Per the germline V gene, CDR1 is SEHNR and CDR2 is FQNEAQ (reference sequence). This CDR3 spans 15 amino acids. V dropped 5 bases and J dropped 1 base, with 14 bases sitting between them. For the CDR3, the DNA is TGTGCCAGCAGCAAAAATGGACTCCCGAACACTGAAGCTTTCTTT. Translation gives CASSKNGLPNTEAFF.

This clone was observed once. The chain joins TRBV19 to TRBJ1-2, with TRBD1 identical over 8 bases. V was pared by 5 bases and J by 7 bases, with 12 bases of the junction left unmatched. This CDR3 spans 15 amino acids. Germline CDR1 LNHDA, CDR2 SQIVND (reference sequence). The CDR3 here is CASSLRPRTGSGYTF. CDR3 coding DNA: TGTGCCAGTAGTCTCAGGCCACGGACAGGGAGTGGCTACACCTTC.

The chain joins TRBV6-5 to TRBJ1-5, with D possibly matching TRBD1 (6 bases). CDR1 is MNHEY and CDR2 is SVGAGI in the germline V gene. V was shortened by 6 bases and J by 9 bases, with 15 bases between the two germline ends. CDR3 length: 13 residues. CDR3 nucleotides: TGTGCCAGCAGCGGGACACCAGACGGGCCCCAGCATTTT. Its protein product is CASSGTPDGPQHF.

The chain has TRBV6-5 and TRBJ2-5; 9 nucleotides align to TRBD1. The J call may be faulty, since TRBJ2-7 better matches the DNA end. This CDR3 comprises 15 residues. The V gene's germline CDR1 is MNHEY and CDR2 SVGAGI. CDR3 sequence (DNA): TGTGCCAGCAGACAACTCCGGGACAGGGCCTACGAGCAGTACTTC. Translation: CASRQLRDRAYEQYF.

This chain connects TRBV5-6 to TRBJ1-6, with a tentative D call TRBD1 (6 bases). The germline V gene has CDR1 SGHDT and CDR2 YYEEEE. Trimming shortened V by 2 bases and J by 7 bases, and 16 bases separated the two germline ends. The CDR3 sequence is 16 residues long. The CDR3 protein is CASSFDRRRENSPLHF. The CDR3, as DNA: TGTGCCAGCAGCTTCGACAGGAGAAGGGAAAATTCACCCCTCCACTTT. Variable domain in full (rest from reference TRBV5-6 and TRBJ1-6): DAGVTQSPTHLIKTRGQQVTLRCSPKSGHDTVSWYQQALGQGPQFIFQYYEEEERQRGNFPDRFSGHQFPNYSSELNVNALLLGDSALYLCASSFDRRRENSPLHFGNGTRLTVT.

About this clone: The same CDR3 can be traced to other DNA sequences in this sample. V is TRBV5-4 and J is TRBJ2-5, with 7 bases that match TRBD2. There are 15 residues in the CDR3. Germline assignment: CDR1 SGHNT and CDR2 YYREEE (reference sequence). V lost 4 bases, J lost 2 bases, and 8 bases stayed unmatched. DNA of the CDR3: TGTGCCAGCAGCACACTAACGGGAGGACAAGAGACCCAGTACTTC. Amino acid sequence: CASSTLTGGQETQYF. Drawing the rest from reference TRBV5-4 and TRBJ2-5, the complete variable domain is ETGVTQSPTHLIKTRGQQVTLRCSSQSGHNTVSWYQQALGQGPQFIFQYYREEENGRGNFPPRFSGLQFPNYSSELNVNALELDDSALYLCASSTLTGGQETQYFGPGTRLLVL.

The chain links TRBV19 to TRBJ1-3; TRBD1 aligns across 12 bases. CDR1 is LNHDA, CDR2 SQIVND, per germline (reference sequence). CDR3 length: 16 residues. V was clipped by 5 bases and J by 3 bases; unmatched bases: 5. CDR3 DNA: TGTGCCAGTAGTGACGGGACAGGGGGCTATGGAAACACCATATATTTT. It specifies CASSDGTGGYGNTIYF.

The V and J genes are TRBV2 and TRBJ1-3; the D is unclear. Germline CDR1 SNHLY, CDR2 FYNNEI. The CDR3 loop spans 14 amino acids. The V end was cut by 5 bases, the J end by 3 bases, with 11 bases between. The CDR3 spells CASSSLPFGNTIYF. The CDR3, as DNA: TGTGCCAGCAGTAGTCTACCCTTTGGAAACACCATATATTTT.

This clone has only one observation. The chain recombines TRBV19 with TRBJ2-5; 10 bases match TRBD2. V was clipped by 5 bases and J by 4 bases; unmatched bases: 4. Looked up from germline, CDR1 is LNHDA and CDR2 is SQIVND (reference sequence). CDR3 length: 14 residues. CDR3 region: CASSGSGGAETQYF. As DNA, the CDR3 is TGTGCCAGTAGTGGAAGCGGGGGGGCAGAGACCCAGTACTTC.

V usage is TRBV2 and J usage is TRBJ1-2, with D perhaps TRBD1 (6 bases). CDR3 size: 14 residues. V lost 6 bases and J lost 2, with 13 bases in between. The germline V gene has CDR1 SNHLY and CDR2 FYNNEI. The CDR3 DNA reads TGTGCCAGCAGCTCCGGACAGAGCAACTATGGCTACACCTTC. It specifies CASSSGQSNYGYTF.

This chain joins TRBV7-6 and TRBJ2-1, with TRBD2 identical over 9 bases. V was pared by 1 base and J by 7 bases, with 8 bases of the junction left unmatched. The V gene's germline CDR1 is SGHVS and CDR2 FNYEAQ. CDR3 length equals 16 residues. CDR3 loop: CASSLGLWAGGNEQFF. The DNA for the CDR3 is TGTGCCAGCAGCTTAGGCCTGTGGGCGGGAGGGAATGAGCAGTTCTTC.

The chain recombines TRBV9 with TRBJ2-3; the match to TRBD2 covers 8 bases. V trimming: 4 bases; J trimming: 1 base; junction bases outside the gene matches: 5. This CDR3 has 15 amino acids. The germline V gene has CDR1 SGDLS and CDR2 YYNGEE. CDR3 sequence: CASSPGRDRTDTQYF. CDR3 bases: TGTGCCAGCAGCCCCGGGAGGGACCGCACAGATACGCAGTATTTT.

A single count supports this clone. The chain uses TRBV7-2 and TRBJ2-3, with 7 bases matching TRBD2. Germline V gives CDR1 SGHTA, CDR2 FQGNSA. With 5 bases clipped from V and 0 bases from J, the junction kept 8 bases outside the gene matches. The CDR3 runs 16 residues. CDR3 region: CASSPGWRGSTDTQYF. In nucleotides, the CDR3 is TGTGCCAGCAGCCCCGGCTGGCGGGGGAGCACAGATACGCAGTATTTT.

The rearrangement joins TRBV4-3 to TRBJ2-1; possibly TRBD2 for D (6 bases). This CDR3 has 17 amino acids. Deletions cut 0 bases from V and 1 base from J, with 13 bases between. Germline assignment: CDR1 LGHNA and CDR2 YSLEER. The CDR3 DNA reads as TGCGCCAGCAGCCAAGAAAGGGTCGGGGGTTCCTACAATGAGCAGTTCTTC. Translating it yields CASSQERVGGSYNEQFF.

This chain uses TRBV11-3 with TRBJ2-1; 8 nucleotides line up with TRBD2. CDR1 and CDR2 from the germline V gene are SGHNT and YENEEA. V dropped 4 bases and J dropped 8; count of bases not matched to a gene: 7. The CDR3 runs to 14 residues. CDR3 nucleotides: TGTGCCAGCAGCTCCGGGACTAGGTGGGATGAGCAGTTCTTC. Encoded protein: CASSSGTRWDEQFF.

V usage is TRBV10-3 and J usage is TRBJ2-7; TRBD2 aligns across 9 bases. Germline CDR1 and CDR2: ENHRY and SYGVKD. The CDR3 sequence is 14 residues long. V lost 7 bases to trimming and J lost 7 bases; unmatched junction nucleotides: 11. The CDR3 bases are TGTGCCATCACCGGTAGCGGGGGTTTAGGGGAGCAGTACTTC. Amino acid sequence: CAITGSGGLGEQYF.